The clone carrying this T cell receptor beta chain came up once. Profiled with immunoSEQ multiplex PCR; TCRdb holds only in-frame clones, not every one. The repertoire consists of 330,000 or so clones, with 92% occurring once and the leading ten covering approximately 18%. The sample is drawn from a study of blood T cell repertoires in COVID-19. CDR1 and CDR2 from the germline V gene are SEHNR and FQNEAQ (reference sequence). Trimming removed 5 bases at V and 3 bases at J, with 15 bases between. CDR3 length equals 15 residues. What was sequenced was PBMCs or T cells enriched from blood (not recorded which). The origin of this receptor is a woman in her twenties or thirties who had recovered from COVID-19. The chain joins TRBV7-9 to TRBJ2-3, with D maybe TRBD2 (6 bases). CDR3 sequence reads: CASSRRGGRTDTQYF. DNA of the CDR3: TGTGCCAGCAGCAGGAGGGGTGGGAGAACAGATACGCAGTATTTT.